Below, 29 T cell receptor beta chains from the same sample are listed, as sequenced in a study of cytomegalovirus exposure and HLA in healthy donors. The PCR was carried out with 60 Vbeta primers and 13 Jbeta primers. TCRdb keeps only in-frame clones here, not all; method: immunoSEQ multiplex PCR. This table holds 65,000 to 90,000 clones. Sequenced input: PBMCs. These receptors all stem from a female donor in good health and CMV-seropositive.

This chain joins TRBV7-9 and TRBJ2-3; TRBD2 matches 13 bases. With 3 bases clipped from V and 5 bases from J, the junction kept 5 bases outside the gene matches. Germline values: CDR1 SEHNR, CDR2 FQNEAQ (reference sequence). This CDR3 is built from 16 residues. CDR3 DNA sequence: TGTGCCAGCAGCTTGGGGACTAGCGGGATGGGAGATACGCAGTATTTT. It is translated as CASSLGTSGMGDTQYF.

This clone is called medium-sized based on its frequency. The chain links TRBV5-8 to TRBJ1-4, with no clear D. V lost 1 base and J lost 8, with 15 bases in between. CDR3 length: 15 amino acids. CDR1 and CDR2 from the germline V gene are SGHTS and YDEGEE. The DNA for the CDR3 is TGTGCCAGCAGCTTGCAATGGGCAGACCGGGAAAAACTGTTTTTT. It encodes CASSLQWADREKLFF.

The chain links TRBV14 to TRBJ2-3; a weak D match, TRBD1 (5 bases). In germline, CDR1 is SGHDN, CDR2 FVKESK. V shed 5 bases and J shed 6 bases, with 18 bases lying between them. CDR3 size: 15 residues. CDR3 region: CASSSSRKGPDTQYF. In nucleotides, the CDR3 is TGTGCCAGCAGCTCCTCTAGGAAGGGGCCGGATACGCAGTATTTT.

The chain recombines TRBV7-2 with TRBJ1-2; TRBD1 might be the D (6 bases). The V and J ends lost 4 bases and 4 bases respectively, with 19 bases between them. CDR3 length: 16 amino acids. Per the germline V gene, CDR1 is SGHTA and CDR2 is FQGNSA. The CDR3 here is CASSSSLLTTGYGYTF. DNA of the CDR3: TGTGCCAGCAGCTCCAGCCTGCTAACGACAGGCTATGGCTACACCTTC.

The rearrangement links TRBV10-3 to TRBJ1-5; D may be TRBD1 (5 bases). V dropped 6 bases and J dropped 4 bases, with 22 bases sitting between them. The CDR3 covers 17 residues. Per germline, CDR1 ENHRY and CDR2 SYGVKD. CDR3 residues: CAIRGLEGQRRNQPQHF. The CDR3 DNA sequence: TGTGCCATCAGAGGACTGGAGGGGCAACGTAGGAATCAGCCCCAGCATTTT.

The CDR3 loop is CASSRGTGGYGYTF. The CDR3 nucleotides are TGTGCCAGCAGCCGTGGGACAGGGGGCTACGGCTACACCTTC. The gene calls are TRBV28 and TRBJ1-2; 12 bases are a match to TRBD1. Unmatched junction bases numbered 7, after V lost 6 bases and J lost 8 bases. Germline lookup yields CDR1 MDHEN and CDR2 SYDVKM. The CDR3 is made up of 14 amino acids.

The CDR3 DNA reads TGTGCCAGCAGCTCCTCGGGGGGGCCCTACGAGCAGTACTTC. Its translation is CASSSSGGPYEQYF. The V and J genes are TRBV7-2 and TRBJ2-7, with 8 bases that match TRBD2. V shed 4 bases and J 2 bases; nucleotides not matched to a gene: 4. The CDR3 runs to 14 residues. Per the germline V gene, CDR1 is SGHTA and CDR2 is FQGNSA.

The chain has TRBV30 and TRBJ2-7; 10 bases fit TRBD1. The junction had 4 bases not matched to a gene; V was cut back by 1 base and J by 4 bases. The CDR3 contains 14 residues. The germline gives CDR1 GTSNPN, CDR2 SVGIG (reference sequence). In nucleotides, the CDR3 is TGTGCCTGGAGTGGGAGGACAGGGGGTTACGAGCAGTACTTC. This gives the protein CAWSGRTGGYEQYF.

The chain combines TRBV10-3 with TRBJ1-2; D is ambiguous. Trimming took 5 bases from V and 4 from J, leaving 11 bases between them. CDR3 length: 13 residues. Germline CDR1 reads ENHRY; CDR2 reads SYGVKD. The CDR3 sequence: CAISPSTGYGYTF. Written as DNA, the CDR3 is TGTGCCATCAGTCCATCGACTGGCTATGGCTACACCTTC.

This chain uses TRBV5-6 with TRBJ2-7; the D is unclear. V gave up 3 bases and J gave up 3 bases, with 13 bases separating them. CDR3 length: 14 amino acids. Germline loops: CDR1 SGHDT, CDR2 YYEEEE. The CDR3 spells CASSSQQKNYEQYF. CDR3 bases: TGTGCCAGCAGCTCTCAACAGAAAAACTACGAGCAGTACTTC.

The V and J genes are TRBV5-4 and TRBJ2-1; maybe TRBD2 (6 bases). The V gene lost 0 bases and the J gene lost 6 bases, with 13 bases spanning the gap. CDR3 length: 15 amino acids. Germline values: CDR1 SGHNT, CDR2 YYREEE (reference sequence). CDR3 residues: CASSLALALINEQFF. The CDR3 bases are TGTGCCAGCAGCTTGGCACTAGCCCTAATCAATGAGCAGTTCTTC.

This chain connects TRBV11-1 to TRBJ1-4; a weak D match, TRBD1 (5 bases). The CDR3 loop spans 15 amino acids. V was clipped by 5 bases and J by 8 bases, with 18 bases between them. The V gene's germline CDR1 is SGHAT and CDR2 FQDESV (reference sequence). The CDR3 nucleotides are TGTGCCAGCAGCGAGCCTCAGGGAATGGAGGAAAAACTGTTTTTT. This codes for CASSEPQGMEEKLFF.

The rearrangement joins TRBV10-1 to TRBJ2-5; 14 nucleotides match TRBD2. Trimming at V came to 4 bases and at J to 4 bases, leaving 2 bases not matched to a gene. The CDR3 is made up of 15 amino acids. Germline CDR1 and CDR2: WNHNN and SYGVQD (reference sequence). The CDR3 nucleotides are TGCGCCAGCAGTGCAGGGACTAGCGGGAGAGAGACCCAGTACTTC. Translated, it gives CASSAGTSGRETQYF.

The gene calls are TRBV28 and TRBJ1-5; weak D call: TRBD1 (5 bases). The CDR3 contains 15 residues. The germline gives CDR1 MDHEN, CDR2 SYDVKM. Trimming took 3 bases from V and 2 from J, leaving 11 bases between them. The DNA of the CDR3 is TGTGCCAGCAGTTTGTTCAGGGTTGGCAATCAGCCCCAGCATTTT. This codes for CASSLFRVGNQPQHF.

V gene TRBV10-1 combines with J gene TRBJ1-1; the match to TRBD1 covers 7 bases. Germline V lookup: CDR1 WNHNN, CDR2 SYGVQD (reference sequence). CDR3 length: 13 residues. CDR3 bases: TGCGCGAGAGGGGGGACAGCGAACACTGAAGCTTTCTTT. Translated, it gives CARGGTANTEAFF.

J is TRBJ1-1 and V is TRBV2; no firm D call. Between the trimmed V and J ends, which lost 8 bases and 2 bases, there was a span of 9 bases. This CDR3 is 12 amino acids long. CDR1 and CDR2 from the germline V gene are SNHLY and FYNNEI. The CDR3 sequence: CASRGANTEAFF. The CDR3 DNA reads TGTGCCAGCCGGGGAGCAAACACTGAAGCTTTCTTT.

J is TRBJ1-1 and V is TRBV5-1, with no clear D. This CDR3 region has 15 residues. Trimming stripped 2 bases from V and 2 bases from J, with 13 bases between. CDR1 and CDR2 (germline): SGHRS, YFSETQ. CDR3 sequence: CASSLGGVRNTEAFF. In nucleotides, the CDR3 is TGCGCCAGCAGCTTAGGCGGCGTACGAAACACTGAAGCTTTCTTT.

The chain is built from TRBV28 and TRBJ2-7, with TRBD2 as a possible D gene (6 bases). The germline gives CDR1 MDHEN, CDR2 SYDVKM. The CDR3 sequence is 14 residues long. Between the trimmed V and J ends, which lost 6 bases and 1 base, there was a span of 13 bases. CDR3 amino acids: CASRGLTTSYEQYF. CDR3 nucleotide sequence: TGTGCCAGCAGGGGACTGACTACATCCTACGAGCAGTACTTC.

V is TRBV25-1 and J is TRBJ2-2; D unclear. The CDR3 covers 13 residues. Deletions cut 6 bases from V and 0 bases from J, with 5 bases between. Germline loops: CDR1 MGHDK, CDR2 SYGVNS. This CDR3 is CASRLTNTGELFF. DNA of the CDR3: TGTGCCAGCAGGCTAACGAACACCGGGGAGCTGTTTTTT.

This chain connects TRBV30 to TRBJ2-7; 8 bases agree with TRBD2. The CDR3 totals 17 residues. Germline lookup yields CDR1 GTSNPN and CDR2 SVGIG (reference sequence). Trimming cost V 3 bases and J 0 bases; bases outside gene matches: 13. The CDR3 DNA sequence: TGTGCCTGGAGCGCATTCGAGCTAGCGGGCCACTCCTACGAGCAGTACTTC. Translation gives CAWSAFELAGHSYEQYF.

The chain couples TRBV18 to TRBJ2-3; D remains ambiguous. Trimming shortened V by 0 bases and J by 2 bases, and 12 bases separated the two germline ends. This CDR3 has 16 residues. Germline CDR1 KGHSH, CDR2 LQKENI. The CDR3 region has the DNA TGTGCCAGCTCACCACCTCTCCTAGTTCCCACAGATACGCAGTATTTT. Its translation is CASSPPLLVPTDTQYF. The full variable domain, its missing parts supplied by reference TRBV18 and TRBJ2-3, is NAGVMQNPRHLVRRRGQEARLRCSPMKGHSHVYWYRQLPEEGLKFMVYLQKENIIDESGMPKERFSAEFPKEGPSILRIQQVVRGDSAAYFCASSPPLLVPTDTQYFGPGTRLTVL.

In DNA form, the CDR3 reads TGTGCCAGCAGTGAAGGTTGGTGGAGCCAAGAGACCCAGTACTTC. As protein: CASSEGWWSQETQYF. The chain uses TRBV6-1 and TRBJ2-5, with no clear D. Trimming cost V 1 base and J 1 base, with 10 bases left between them. CDR3 length: 15 residues. CDR1 MNHNS and CDR2 SASEGT come from the germline V gene.

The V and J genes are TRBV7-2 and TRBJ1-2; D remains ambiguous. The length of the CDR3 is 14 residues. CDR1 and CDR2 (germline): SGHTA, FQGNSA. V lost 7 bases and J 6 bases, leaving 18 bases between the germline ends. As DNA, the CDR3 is TGTGCCAGCATCCAAGAATGGGGAGGCAATGGCTACACCTTC. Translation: CASIQEWGGNGYTF.

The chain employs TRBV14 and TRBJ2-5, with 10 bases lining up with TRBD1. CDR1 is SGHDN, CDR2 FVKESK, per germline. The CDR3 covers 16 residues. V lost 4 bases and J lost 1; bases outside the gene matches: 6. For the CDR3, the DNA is TGTGCCAGCAGCCGGGGGACAGGGGTTGTCCAAGAGACCCAGTACTTC. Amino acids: CASSRGTGVVQETQYF.

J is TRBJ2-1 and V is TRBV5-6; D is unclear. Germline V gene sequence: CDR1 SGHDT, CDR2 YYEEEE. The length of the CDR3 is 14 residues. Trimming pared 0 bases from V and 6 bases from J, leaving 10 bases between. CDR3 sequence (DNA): TGTGCCAGCAGCTTGGGGCTAGGCAGCAATGAGCAGTTCTTC. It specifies CASSLGLGSNEQFF. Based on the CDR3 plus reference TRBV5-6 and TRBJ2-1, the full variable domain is DAGVTQSPTHLIKTRGQQVTLRCSPKSGHDTVSWYQQALGQGPQFIFQYYEEEERQRGNFPDRFSGHQFPNYSSELNVNALLLGDSALYLCASSLGLGSNEQFFGPGTRLTVL.

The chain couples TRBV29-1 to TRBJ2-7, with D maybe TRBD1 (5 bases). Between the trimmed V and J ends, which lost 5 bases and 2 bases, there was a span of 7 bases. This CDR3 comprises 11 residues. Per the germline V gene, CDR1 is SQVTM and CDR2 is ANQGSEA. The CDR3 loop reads CSVTGAYEQYF. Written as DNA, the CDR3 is TGCAGCGTTACAGGCGCCTACGAGCAGTACTTC.

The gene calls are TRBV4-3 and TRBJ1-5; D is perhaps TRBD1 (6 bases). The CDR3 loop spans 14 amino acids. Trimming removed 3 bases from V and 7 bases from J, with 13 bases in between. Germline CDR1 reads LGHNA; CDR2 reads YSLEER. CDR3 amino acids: CASSQEQGVQPQHF. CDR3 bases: TGCGCCAGCAGCCAGGAACAGGGTGTACAGCCCCAGCATTTT.

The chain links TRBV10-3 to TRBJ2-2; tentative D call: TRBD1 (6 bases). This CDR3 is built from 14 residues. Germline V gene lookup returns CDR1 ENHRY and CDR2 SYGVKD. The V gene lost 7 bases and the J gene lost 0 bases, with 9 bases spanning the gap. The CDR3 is CAIKDRANTGELFF. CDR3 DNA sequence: TGTGCCATCAAGGACAGAGCGAACACCGGGGAGCTGTTTTTT.

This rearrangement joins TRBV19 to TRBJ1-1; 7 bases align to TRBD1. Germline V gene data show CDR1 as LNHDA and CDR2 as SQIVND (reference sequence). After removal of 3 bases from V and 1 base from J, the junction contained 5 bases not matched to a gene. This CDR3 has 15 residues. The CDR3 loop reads CASSIFGDRNTEAFF. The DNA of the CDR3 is TGTGCCAGTAGTATTTTCGGGGACAGGAACACTGAAGCTTTCTTT.